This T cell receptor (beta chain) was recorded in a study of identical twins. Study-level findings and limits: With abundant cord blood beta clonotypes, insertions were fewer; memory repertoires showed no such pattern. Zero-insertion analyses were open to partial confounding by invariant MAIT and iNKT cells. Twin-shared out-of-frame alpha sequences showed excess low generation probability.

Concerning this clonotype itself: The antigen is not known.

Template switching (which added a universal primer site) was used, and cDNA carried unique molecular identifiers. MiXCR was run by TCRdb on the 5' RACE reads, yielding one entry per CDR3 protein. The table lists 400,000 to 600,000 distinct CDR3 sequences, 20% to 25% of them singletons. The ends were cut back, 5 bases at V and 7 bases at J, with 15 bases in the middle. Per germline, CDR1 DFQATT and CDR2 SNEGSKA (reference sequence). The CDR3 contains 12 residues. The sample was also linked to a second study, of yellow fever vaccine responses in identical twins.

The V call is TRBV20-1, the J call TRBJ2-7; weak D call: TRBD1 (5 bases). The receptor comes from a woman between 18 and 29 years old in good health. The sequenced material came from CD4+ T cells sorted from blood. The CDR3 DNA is TGCAGTGCTGGAGCCCCCTCAGGGGAGCAGTACTTC. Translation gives CSAGAPSGEQYF.